This is a list of T cell receptor beta chains from one sample in a study of T-cell memory formation after mild COVID-19. Each CDR3 protein is one row after TCRdb ran MiXCR on the 5' RACE reads. The sample records approximately 28,000 distinct CDR3 sequences, around 10% being singletons. Sequences were obtained from PBMCs or a T cell subset sorted from them (not recorded which). The receptors shown here come from an adult woman who had mild COVID-19 (a few samples of this study predate the infection). Cell type and time point are not known. Both conserved end residues are part of each CDR3. The D gene is left open where the match is weak. The listing skips clone size in some rows; elsewhere it reads once, few, many or a size class.

d_call: TRBD2; v_call: TRBV15; j_call: TRBJ2-1; clone_size: many; cdr3_length: 15; cdr3_aa: CATSRGLAGYNEQFF
d_call: NA; v_call: TRBV5-1; j_call: TRBJ2-7; clone_size: many; cdr3_length: 12; cdr3_aa: CASSRSYYEQYF
d_call: NA; v_call: TRBV19; j_call: TRBJ1-3; clone_size: few; cdr3_length: 16; cdr3_aa: CASSVQGGDSGNTIYF
d_call: NA; v_call: TRBV2; j_call: TRBJ2-7; clone_size: many; cdr3_length: 16; cdr3_aa: CASSYIQTGLAYEQYF
d_call: TRBD1; v_call: TRBV12-3/TRBV12-4; j_call: TRBJ2-2; clone_size: many; cdr3_length: 13; cdr3_aa: CASSLRGTGNLFF
d_call: TRBD1; v_call: TRBV7-6; j_call: TRBJ2-7; clone_size: many; cdr3_length: 13; cdr3_aa: CASSFGTAYEQYF
d_call: NA; v_call: TRBV5-1; j_call: TRBJ2-1; clone_size: many; cdr3_length: 16; cdr3_aa: CASSLGGGGSYNEQFF
d_call: NA; v_call: TRBV9; j_call: TRBJ2-1; clone_size: many; cdr3_length: 17; cdr3_aa: CASSTRVGDFSYNEQFF
d_call: NA; v_call: TRBV29-1; j_call: TRBJ1-4; clone_size: many; cdr3_length: 12; cdr3_aa: CSVGSGREKLVF
d_call: NA; v_call: TRBV4-1; j_call: TRBJ1-2; clone_size: many; cdr3_length: 15; cdr3_aa: CASSQGTGYLGGYTF
d_call: NA; v_call: TRBV10-3; j_call: TRBJ2-7; clone_size: many; cdr3_length: 16; cdr3_aa: CAISESHGEKDYEQYF
d_call: NA; v_call: TRBV12-3/TRBV12-4; j_call: TRBJ1-5; clone_size: many; cdr3_length: 14; cdr3_aa: CASQGGRLNQPQHF
d_call: NA; v_call: TRBV20-1; j_call: TRBJ1-4; clone_size: many; cdr3_length: 18; cdr3_aa: CSAARGPQGLRWDEKLFF
d_call: TRBD1; v_call: TRBV18; j_call: TRBJ1-2; clone_size: many; cdr3_length: 15; cdr3_aa: CASSPNPTGGHGYTF
d_call: TRBD2; v_call: TRBV6-2/TRBV6-3; j_call: TRBJ2-1; clone_size: many; cdr3_length: 18; cdr3_aa: CASNFGVLAGGAEDEQFF
d_call: TRBD2; v_call: TRBV15; j_call: TRBJ2-1; clone_size: many; cdr3_length: 15; cdr3_aa: CATSSRLAQNNEQFF
d_call: NA; v_call: TRBV30; j_call: TRBJ2-1; clone_size: many; cdr3_length: 16; cdr3_aa: CAWSIKGQGSYNEQFF
d_call: TRBD1; v_call: TRBV27; j_call: TRBJ1-5; clone_size: many; cdr3_length: 14; cdr3_aa: CASRRQGRGQPQHF
d_call: NA; v_call: TRBV20-1; j_call: TRBJ2-7; clone_size: many; cdr3_length: 12; cdr3_aa: CSARAQGYEQYF
d_call: NA; v_call: TRBV12-3/TRBV12-4; j_call: TRBJ1-2; clone_size: many; cdr3_length: 11; cdr3_aa: CASTDRQGYTF
d_call: TRBD1; v_call: TRBV6-6; j_call: TRBJ1-1; clone_size: medium-sized; cdr3_length: 15; cdr3_aa: CASSKPGQGNTEAFF
d_call: NA; v_call: TRBV7-8; j_call: TRBJ1-6; clone_size: many; cdr3_length: 14; cdr3_aa: CASSLVRETSPLHF
d_call: NA; v_call: TRBV4-3; j_call: TRBJ1-1; clone_size: NA; cdr3_length: 14; cdr3_aa: CASSQWAKDTEAFF
d_call: NA; v_call: TRBV2; j_call: TRBJ2-1; clone_size: many; cdr3_length: 14; cdr3_aa: CASIELGVYNEQFF
d_call: NA; v_call: TRBV7-9; j_call: TRBJ2-1; clone_size: many; cdr3_length: 11; cdr3_aa: CASSLGSEQFF
d_call: NA; v_call: TRBV6-2/TRBV6-3; j_call: TRBJ1-1; clone_size: many; cdr3_length: 12; cdr3_aa: CASSYSTGEAFF
d_call: TRBD1; v_call: TRBV3-1; j_call: TRBJ2-7; clone_size: many; cdr3_length: 14; cdr3_aa: CASSQVDRAYEQYF
d_call: TRBD1; v_call: TRBV24-1; j_call: TRBJ2-7; clone_size: medium-sized; cdr3_length: 15; cdr3_aa: CATSDRQGTKYEQYF
d_call: NA; v_call: TRBV25-1; j_call: TRBJ2-1; clone_size: many; cdr3_length: 12; cdr3_aa: CASSESGNEQFF
d_call: NA; v_call: TRBV18; j_call: TRBJ2-1; clone_size: many; cdr3_length: 14; cdr3_aa: CASSPTFGGNEQFF
d_call: TRBD2; v_call: TRBV7-9; j_call: TRBJ2-1; clone_size: NA; cdr3_length: 17; cdr3_aa: CASSPRLAGQLSNEQFF
d_call: NA; v_call: TRBV7-9; j_call: TRBJ1-2; clone_size: many; cdr3_length: 16; cdr3_aa: CASSLGKQGRGYGYTF
d_call: NA; v_call: TRBV20-1; j_call: TRBJ2-3; clone_size: many; cdr3_length: 10; cdr3_aa: CSAEGVAQYF
d_call: NA; v_call: TRBV18; j_call: TRBJ1-2; clone_size: many; cdr3_length: 14; cdr3_aa: CASSPPGIGYGYTF
d_call: NA; v_call: TRBV4-1; j_call: TRBJ2-3; clone_size: NA; cdr3_length: 16; cdr3_aa: CASSQEGHPSTDTQYF
d_call: TRBD1; v_call: TRBV6-5; j_call: TRBJ1-2; clone_size: many; cdr3_length: 13; cdr3_aa: CASRGRTGYGYTF
d_call: NA; v_call: TRBV4-3; j_call: TRBJ2-1; clone_size: NA; cdr3_length: 15; cdr3_aa: CASSQDRSVYNEQFF
d_call: NA; v_call: TRBV14; j_call: TRBJ2-1; clone_size: many; cdr3_length: 16; cdr3_aa: CASSQVSGSSYNEQFF
d_call: NA; v_call: TRBV4-1; j_call: TRBJ1-1; clone_size: many; cdr3_length: 15; cdr3_aa: CASSQVPGLNTEAFF
d_call: NA; v_call: TRBV10-3; j_call: TRBJ1-1; clone_size: medium-sized; cdr3_length: 13; cdr3_aa: CAIAFEPNTEAFF
d_call: NA; v_call: TRBV27; j_call: TRBJ2-2; clone_size: many; cdr3_length: 16; cdr3_aa: CASSQLAGKSTGELFF
d_call: NA; v_call: TRBV29-1; j_call: TRBJ2-3; clone_size: once; cdr3_length: 14; cdr3_aa: CSAGPRLFTDTQYF
d_call: NA; v_call: TRBV6-6; j_call: TRBJ2-1; clone_size: many; cdr3_length: 13; cdr3_aa: CASRAREDGEQFF
d_call: NA; v_call: TRBV27; j_call: TRBJ1-4; clone_size: NA; cdr3_length: 14; cdr3_aa: CASSLLGKEEKLFF
d_call: NA; v_call: TRBV7-9; j_call: TRBJ2-2; clone_size: many; cdr3_length: 15; cdr3_aa: CASSNPSANTGELFF
d_call: NA; v_call: TRBV15; j_call: TRBJ2-3; clone_size: many; cdr3_length: 18; cdr3_aa: CATSRDGHRASPTDTQYF
d_call: NA; v_call: TRBV6-9; j_call: TRBJ2-1; clone_size: many; cdr3_length: 15; cdr3_aa: CASSLEGSSYNEQFF
d_call: TRBD2; v_call: TRBV7-6; j_call: TRBJ2-3; clone_size: NA; cdr3_length: 16; cdr3_aa: CASSLGPSGNTDTQYF
d_call: NA; v_call: TRBV7-3; j_call: TRBJ2-2; clone_size: many; cdr3_length: 16; cdr3_aa: CASSPESGSNTGELFF
d_call: NA; v_call: TRBV7-2; j_call: TRBJ2-7; clone_size: many; cdr3_length: 15; cdr3_aa: CASSLGVLAGDEQYF
d_call: NA; v_call: TRBV6-5; j_call: TRBJ1-6; clone_size: many; cdr3_length: 14; cdr3_aa: CASSYSGGNSPLHF